A selection of T cell receptor beta chains follows, all from one sample in a study of T cell repertoires in cytomegalovirus infection. Their antigens are not known. TCRdb independently ran MiXCR on the reads; one entry per CDR3 protein. The sample yields about 480,000 distinct CDR3 sequences, roughly a third seen once. Sequenced material: cultured PBMCs, taken from culture after CMV antigen stimulation. These receptor sequences come from a human donor in good health (CMV status not recorded). Some clones in this sample may be carry-over from other donors' samples. Both conserved end residues are part of each CDR3. D genes are given only for firm matches. Rows give clone size only sometimes, using once, few, many, or a class for an expanded clone.

D	J	size	V	DNA	CDR3
.	TRBJ1-2	few	TRBV19	TGTGCCAGTCGACAGGAGTTGTATGGCTACACCTTC	CASRQELYGYTF
.	TRBJ2-5	few	TRBV25-1	TGTGCCAGCAGTGAAAGCACCCAGTACTTC	CASSESTQYF
TRBD2	TRBJ2-7	.	TRBV6-1	TGTGCCAGCAAACCGGGGGGCTCCTACGAGCAGTACTTC	CASKPGGSYEQYF
TRBD1	TRBJ2-1	.	TRBV14	TGTGCCAGCAGCCAATCCGGGACAGGGGTCGATGAGCAGTTCTTC	CASSQSGTGVDEQFF
.	TRBJ1-1	once	TRBV27	TGTGCCAGCAGTTTAAACAGATACACTGAAGCTTTCTTT	CASSLNRYTEAFF
.	TRBJ2-3	many	TRBV4-2	TGTGCCAGCAGCCAAGGTCCCACAGATACGCAGTATTTT	CASSQGPTDTQYF
.	TRBJ2-5	.	TRBV7-2	TGTGCCAGCAGCTTAGTGTTTGGTAGGCTAGCTACATTAGAGACCCAGTACTTC	CASSLVFGRLATLETQYF
.	TRBJ2-1	few	TRBV20-1	TGCAGTGCTAGCTTCGGGTTCCCCTACAATGAGCAGTTCTTC	CSASFGFPYNEQFF
TRBD2	TRBJ2-1	many	TRBV7-8	TGTGCCAGCAGCACCTCCCCACAGACTAGCGGGACATACAATGAGCAGTTCTTC	CASSTSPQTSGTYNEQFF
.	TRBJ1-2	.	TRBV30	TGTGCCTGGAGTCAGGGGCCGTTGCCCTATGGCTACACCTTC	CAWSQGPLPYGYTF